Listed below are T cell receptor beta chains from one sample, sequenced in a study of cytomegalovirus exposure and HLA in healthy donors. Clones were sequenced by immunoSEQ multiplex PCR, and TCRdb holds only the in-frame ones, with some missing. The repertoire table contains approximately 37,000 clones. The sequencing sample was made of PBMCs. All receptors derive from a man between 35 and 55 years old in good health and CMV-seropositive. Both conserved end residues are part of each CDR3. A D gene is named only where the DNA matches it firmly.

CDR3 DNA: TGTGCCAGCAGCCCCAACACAGGGAAGAGTCTCTCTGGGGCCAACGTCCTGACTTTC
CDR3 protein: CASSPNTGKSLSGANVLTF
V gene: TRBV7-8
J gene: TRBJ2-6
D gene: NA

CDR3 DNA: TGTGCCAGCAGTTACGGCCTCCTTCAGGACACTGAAGCTTTCTTT
CDR3 protein: CASSYGLLQDTEAFF
V gene: TRBV6-6
J gene: TRBJ1-1
D gene: NA

CDR3 DNA: TGTGCCAGCAGAAGTACAGTTACCTACGAGCAGTACTTC
CDR3 protein: CASRSTVTYEQYF
V gene: TRBV25-1
J gene: TRBJ2-7
D gene: NA

CDR3 DNA: TGTGCCAGCTCACCACCGTGGACAGGGTCCAATGGCTACACCTTC
CDR3 protein: CASSPPWTGSNGYTF
V gene: TRBV18
J gene: TRBJ1-2
D gene: TRBD1

CDR3 DNA: TGTGCCAGTAGTATAGGACAGCTCCTGGACTATGGCTACACCTTC
CDR3 protein: CASSIGQLLDYGYTF
V gene: TRBV19
J gene: TRBJ1-2
D gene: NA

CDR3 DNA: TGTGCCAGCTCACCAGAGAGAACTAGCACAGATACGCAGTATTTT
CDR3 protein: CASSPERTSTDTQYF
V gene: TRBV18
J gene: TRBJ2-3
D gene: NA

CDR3 DNA: TGTGCCAGCAGCTTCGGGGGTGGGAGCACTGAAGCTTTCTTT
CDR3 protein: CASSFGGGSTEAFF
V gene: TRBV7-9
J gene: TRBJ1-1
D gene: NA

CDR3 DNA: TGTGCCAGCAGTTACGATAGGGGATACGAGCAGTACTTC
CDR3 protein: CASSYDRGYEQYF
V gene: TRBV6-5
J gene: TRBJ2-7
D gene: NA

CDR3 DNA: TGTGCCAGCAGACCCGGGAGTACGAACACCGGGGAGCTGTTTTTT
CDR3 protein: CASRPGSTNTGELFF
V gene: TRBV5-4
J gene: TRBJ2-2
D gene: NA

CDR3 DNA: TGTGCCAGCACCCTAGCGGGAGACTACGAGCAGTACTTC
CDR3 protein: CASTLAGDYEQYF
V gene: TRBV6-1
J gene: TRBJ2-7
D gene: TRBD2

CDR3 DNA: TGTGCCTGGAGCGGGATTGGGACTCCCAAGCAGTACTTC
CDR3 protein: CAWSGIGTPKQYF
V gene: TRBV30
J gene: TRBJ2-5
D gene: NA

CDR3 DNA: TGTGCCAGCAGATCGACAGGGGGGGGCTCCTACGAGCAGTACTTC
CDR3 protein: CASRSTGGGSYEQYF
V gene: TRBV28
J gene: TRBJ2-7
D gene: TRBD1

CDR3 DNA: TGTGCCAGCAGCACGGGACTAGCGGGAGGGACCGATACGCAGTATTTT
CDR3 protein: CASSTGLAGGTDTQYF
V gene: TRBV7-2
J gene: TRBJ2-3
D gene: TRBD2

CDR3 DNA: TGTGCCAGTAGTATAATGGGACTGGACTACAATGAGCAGTTCTTC
CDR3 protein: CASSIMGLDYNEQFF
V gene: TRBV19
J gene: TRBJ2-1
D gene: NA

CDR3 DNA: TGTGCCAGCAGCCAGGGACTAGCGGGAGGAGGTGAGCAGTTCTTC
CDR3 protein: CASSQGLAGGGEQFF
V gene: TRBV7-2
J gene: TRBJ2-1
D gene: TRBD2

CDR3 DNA: TGTGCCAGCATCGAAGCCCCCGGGTCGTCGAGCGGCTACACCTTC
CDR3 protein: CASIEAPGSSSGYTF
V gene: TRBV6-1
J gene: TRBJ1-2
D gene: NA

CDR3 DNA: TGTGCCAGCACCCCCGGATGGGACAGGGCGTTAGTTTGGGCCAAAAACATTCAGTACTTC
CDR3 protein: CASTPGWDRALVWAKNIQYF
V gene: TRBV5-8
J gene: TRBJ2-4
D gene: TRBD1

CDR3 DNA: TGTGCCAGTACCGACAGTTCTAACTATGGCTACACCTTC
CDR3 protein: CASTDSSNYGYTF
V gene: TRBV19
J gene: TRBJ1-2
D gene: NA

CDR3 DNA: TGTGCCAGCAGTGAATTGGCTAGCGGGAGCAATGAGCAGTTCTTC
CDR3 protein: CASSELASGSNEQFF
V gene: TRBV25-1
J gene: TRBJ2-1
D gene: TRBD2

CDR3 DNA: TGTGCCATCAGTGCAGACAGGGGCTCTGGAAACACCATATATTTT
CDR3 protein: CAISADRGSGNTIYF
V gene: TRBV10-3
J gene: TRBJ1-3
D gene: TRBD1

CDR3 DNA: TGTGCCAGCAGTGCGGGACTAGCGAACACCGGGGAGCTGTTTTTT
CDR3 protein: CASSAGLANTGELFF
V gene: TRBV2
J gene: TRBJ2-2
D gene: TRBD2

CDR3 DNA: TGTGCCAGCAGGGCTACCGGGAGAAAAGCTTTCTTT
CDR3 protein: CASRATGRKAFF
V gene: TRBV28
J gene: TRBJ1-1
D gene: NA

CDR3 DNA: TGTGCCTGGAGCATAGGGCTAGCGGGAGGAGAGACCCAGTACTTC
CDR3 protein: CAWSIGLAGGETQYF
V gene: TRBV30
J gene: TRBJ2-5
D gene: TRBD2

CDR3 DNA: TGTGCCAGCAGACAAGAGGGAGGCGGGAGGGCCCCTTACAATGAGCAGTTCTTC
CDR3 protein: CASRQEGGGRAPYNEQFF
V gene: TRBV7-9
J gene: TRBJ2-1
D gene: TRBD2

CDR3 DNA: TGCGCCAGCAGCTTCGACAGGACCTACGAGCAGTACTTC
CDR3 protein: CASSFDRTYEQYF
V gene: TRBV5-1
J gene: TRBJ2-7
D gene: NA

CDR3 DNA: TGTGCCAGCAGCCCCCGGACAGGGGTCACTGAAGCTTTCTTT
CDR3 protein: CASSPRTGVTEAFF
V gene: TRBV7-8
J gene: TRBJ1-1
D gene: TRBD1

CDR3 DNA: TGTGCCAGCAGTGAAGTCAGCGGGAGGGGTGAGCAGTTCTTC
CDR3 protein: CASSEVSGRGEQFF
V gene: TRBV6-1
J gene: TRBJ2-1
D gene: TRBD2

CDR3 DNA: TGTGCCAGCAGCTCTAGCGGGAGATACGAGCAGTACTTC
CDR3 protein: CASSSSGRYEQYF
V gene: TRBV7-2
J gene: TRBJ2-7
D gene: TRBD2

CDR3 DNA: TGTGCCAGCAGTTTATGGGGGAGGGACAGGGGACCCACTGAAGCTTTCTTT
CDR3 protein: CASSLWGRDRGPTEAFF
V gene: TRBV28
J gene: TRBJ1-1
D gene: TRBD1

CDR3 DNA: TGTGCCAGTGTACAGGGGGCTGGTTGGTACAATCAGCCCCAGCATTTT
CDR3 protein: CASVQGAGWYNQPQHF
V gene: TRBV19
J gene: TRBJ1-5
D gene: TRBD1

CDR3 DNA: TGTGCCAGCAGGAGAGGGGACACTAACTACGAGCAGTACTTC
CDR3 protein: CASRRGDTNYEQYF
V gene: TRBV28
J gene: TRBJ2-7
D gene: NA

CDR3 DNA: TGTGCCAGCAGCGTAGATCAGGGTGGCTATGGCTACACCTTC
CDR3 protein: CASSVDQGGYGYTF
V gene: TRBV9
J gene: TRBJ1-2
D gene: NA

CDR3 DNA: TGCGCCAGCAGCTCTACCGGGACTAGCACAGATACGCAGTATTTT
CDR3 protein: CASSSTGTSTDTQYF
V gene: TRBV5-1
J gene: TRBJ2-3
D gene: NA

CDR3 DNA: TGTGCCAGCAGCTTAAGCCATAGCACAGATACGCAGTATTTT
CDR3 protein: CASSLSHSTDTQYF
V gene: TRBV11-2
J gene: TRBJ2-3
D gene: NA

CDR3 DNA: TGTGCCAGCAGTCAGGGGGGTGGCAATCAGCCCCAGCATTTT
CDR3 protein: CASSQGGGNQPQHF
V gene: TRBV2
J gene: TRBJ1-5
D gene: TRBD1

CDR3 DNA: TGTGCCAGCAGTGGTGAACTAGCGGGAGGCTACGAGCAGTACTTC
CDR3 protein: CASSGELAGGYEQYF
V gene: TRBV25-1
J gene: TRBJ2-7
D gene: TRBD2

CDR3 DNA: TGCAGCGTTTCAGGGACAGGGGGCTTTGAGCAGTTCTTC
CDR3 protein: CSVSGTGGFEQFF
V gene: TRBV29-1
J gene: TRBJ2-1
D gene: TRBD1

CDR3 DNA: TGTGCCAGCAGTTCGTCCCAGGGCGGCGATACGCAGTATTTT
CDR3 protein: CASSSSQGGDTQYF
V gene: TRBV7-2
J gene: TRBJ2-3
D gene: NA

CDR3 DNA: TGCAGCGGCTCGAGGACTAGCGGAACCTACGAGCAGTACTTC
CDR3 protein: CSGSRTSGTYEQYF
V gene: TRBV29-1
J gene: TRBJ2-7
D gene: TRBD2

CDR3 DNA: TGTGCCAGCCGACGGGGGGGCGAGCTTGGCTACACCTTC
CDR3 protein: CASRRGGELGYTF
V gene: TRBV7-9
J gene: TRBJ1-2
D gene: NA

CDR3 DNA: TGTGCCAGCAGCTTACCCCCGCGGGAGGTTAAGGAGAACACTGAAGCTTTCTTT
CDR3 protein: CASSLPPREVKENTEAFF
V gene: TRBV7-2
J gene: TRBJ1-1
D gene: NA

CDR3 DNA: TGTGCCAGCAGCCAAACTGGTAACTATGGCTACACCTTC
CDR3 protein: CASSQTGNYGYTF
V gene: TRBV14
J gene: TRBJ1-2
D gene: NA

CDR3 DNA: TGTGCTACTACGGGACAGGGTAGAGAAAAACTGTTTTTT
CDR3 protein: CATTGQGREKLFF
V gene: TRBV19
J gene: TRBJ1-4
D gene: TRBD1

CDR3 DNA: TGTGCCAGCACCCGGGACATCACTAGCACAGATACGCAGTATTTT
CDR3 protein: CASTRDITSTDTQYF
V gene: TRBV2
J gene: TRBJ2-3
D gene: NA

CDR3 DNA: TGCGCCAGCAGCCGTGGACTAGCGGGAGCATACGAGCAGTACTTC
CDR3 protein: CASSRGLAGAYEQYF
V gene: TRBV5-1
J gene: TRBJ2-7
D gene: TRBD2

CDR3 DNA: TGTGCCAGCAGTGAAAAGGTGGGAGGGCCGGACATTCAGTACTTC
CDR3 protein: CASSEKVGGPDIQYF
V gene: TRBV6-1
J gene: TRBJ2-4
D gene: TRBD2

CDR3 DNA: TGCGCCAGCAGCGTCGAGGGGACAGGATACTACGAGCAGTACTTC
CDR3 protein: CASSVEGTGYYEQYF
V gene: TRBV5-1
J gene: TRBJ2-7
D gene: TRBD1

CDR3 DNA: TGTGCCAGCAGCTTAGGCCAGGGGGCTTGGGAGACCCAGTACTTC
CDR3 protein: CASSLGQGAWETQYF
V gene: TRBV7-9
J gene: TRBJ2-5
D gene: TRBD1

CDR3 DNA: TGTGCCAGCAGTCCTGCTTTCGGGGGGCCTGGGGCCAACGTCCTGACTTTC
CDR3 protein: CASSPAFGGPGANVLTF
V gene: TRBV27
J gene: TRBJ2-6
D gene: NA

CDR3 DNA: TGTGCCAGCAGGCCCTGGGGCGGGGGCTCATACGAGCAGTACTTC
CDR3 protein: CASRPWGGGSYEQYF
V gene: TRBV27
J gene: TRBJ2-7
D gene: NA

CDR3 DNA: TGCGCCAGCAGCTTGGCCCCCTCTAGCGGGGTCACAGATACGCAGTATTTT
CDR3 protein: CASSLAPSSGVTDTQYF
V gene: TRBV5-1
J gene: TRBJ2-3
D gene: TRBD2

CDR3 DNA: TGTGCCAGCAGCGCTAAGGACGGACTCTCTGGGGCCAACGTCCTGACTTTC
CDR3 protein: CASSAKDGLSGANVLTF
V gene: TRBV9
J gene: TRBJ2-6
D gene: NA

CDR3 DNA: TGTGCCAGCAGCGTGCACCAAGCGGTCTTCTCCTACAATGAGCAGTTCTTC
CDR3 protein: CASSVHQAVFSYNEQFF
V gene: TRBV9
J gene: TRBJ2-1
D gene: NA

CDR3 DNA: TGTGCCAGCAAAGGACAGCCTCAAGAGACCCAGTACTTC
CDR3 protein: CASKGQPQETQYF
V gene: TRBV6-1
J gene: TRBJ2-5
D gene: NA

CDR3 DNA: TGTGCCAGCGCGGGGGAGGGCACTGAAGCTTTCTTT
CDR3 protein: CASAGEGTEAFF
V gene: TRBV6-5
J gene: TRBJ1-1
D gene: NA

CDR3 DNA: TGTGCCAGCAGTCCGATAACCACAGGGGGAGAAAAACTGTTTTTT
CDR3 protein: CASSPITTGGEKLFF
V gene: TRBV27
J gene: TRBJ1-4
D gene: TRBD1

CDR3 DNA: TGTGCCAGTAGTATTGGGGACAGTGTGGGGACCCAGTACTTC
CDR3 protein: CASSIGDSVGTQYF
V gene: TRBV19
J gene: TRBJ2-5
D gene: TRBD1

CDR3 DNA: TGTGCCAGCAGCCAAAACAGGGGTCGGGAGACCCAGTACTTC
CDR3 protein: CASSQNRGRETQYF
V gene: TRBV7-2
J gene: TRBJ2-5
D gene: TRBD1

CDR3 DNA: TGTGCCATCAGTACAGGTGGGGTCACAGATACGCAGTATTTT
CDR3 protein: CAISTGGVTDTQYF
V gene: TRBV10-3
J gene: TRBJ2-3
D gene: NA